This is a list of T cell receptor beta chains from one sample in a study of T cells in Graves' hyperthyroidism and ophthalmopathy. TCRdb processed the multiplex PCR reads anew with MiXCR; each CDR3 protein has one entry. The sample contains 500,000 to 800,000 distinct CDR3 sequences, approximately 42% of which appear only once. The sequenced sample was peripheral blood or thyroid tissue (not recorded which). Source of these receptors: an adult man with Graves' disease, either hyperthyroidism or ophthalmopathy (not recorded which). Both conserved end residues are part of each CDR3. Fields, in order: J gene, CDR3 length, clone size, V gene, D gene, CDR3 DNA, CDR3 protein. A D gene is named only where the DNA matches it firmly. A clone size is listed for some rows: how often the clone was seen (once, few, many), or a class if it is expanded.

J gene: TRBJ2-2
CDR3 length: 17
clone size: -
V gene: TRBV7-2
D gene: -
CDR3 DNA: TGTGCCAGCAGCTTAGAACCGGGACCCAAGAACACCGGGGAGCTGTTTTTT
CDR3 protein: CASSLEPGPKNTGELFF

J gene: TRBJ1-5
CDR3 length: 14
clone size: -
V gene: TRBV6-1
D gene: -
CDR3 DNA: TGTGCCAGCAGTGAACTGGCAGCCCAGGAGCCCCAGCATTTT
CDR3 protein: CASSELAAQEPQHF

J gene: TRBJ1-4
CDR3 length: 14
clone size: many
V gene: TRBV7-2
D gene: -
CDR3 DNA: TGTGCCAGCAGCTTAGGCAGAGGGAATGAAAAACTGTTTTTT
CDR3 protein: CASSLGRGNEKLFF

J gene: TRBJ2-6
CDR3 length: 17
clone size: many
V gene: TRBV24-1
D gene: -
CDR3 DNA: TGTGCCACCAGTGACGCCAGGACAGATTCTGGGGCCAACGTCCTGACTTTC
CDR3 protein: CATSDARTDSGANVLTF

J gene: TRBJ1-4
CDR3 length: 14
clone size: -
V gene: TRBV19
D gene: TRBD1
CDR3 DNA: TGTCCCAGTGCTCCGGGACAGGGAGATGAAAAACTGTTTTTT
CDR3 protein: CPSAPGQGDEKLFF

J gene: TRBJ2-7
CDR3 length: 13
clone size: few
V gene: TRBV11-2
D gene: TRBD1
CDR3 DNA: TGTGCCAGCAGCTCGGGACAGAACTACGAGCAGTACTTC
CDR3 protein: CASSSGQNYEQYF

J gene: TRBJ1-6
CDR3 length: 16
clone size: many
V gene: TRBV15
D gene: -
CDR3 DNA: TGTGCCACCAGCAGAGTTCCAAGGACGGTCAATTCACCCCTCCACTTT
CDR3 protein: CATSRVPRTVNSPLHF

J gene: TRBJ1-2
CDR3 length: 11
clone size: -
V gene: TRBV29-1
D gene: -
CDR3 DNA: TGCAGCCCGGACAGTAGCTATGGCTACACCTTC
CDR3 protein: CSPDSSYGYTF

J gene: TRBJ2-2
CDR3 length: 14
clone size: -
V gene: TRBV12-3/TRBV12-4
D gene: -
CDR3 DNA: TGTGCCAGCAGTTTCCGGCTTAACACCGGGGAGCTGTTTTTT
CDR3 protein: CASSFRLNTGELFF

J gene: TRBJ2-7
CDR3 length: 14
clone size: many
V gene: TRBV7-8
D gene: TRBD2
CDR3 DNA: TGTGCCAGCAGCCAATCTAGCGGGAGTTACGAGCAGTACTTC
CDR3 protein: CASSQSSGSYEQYF

J gene: TRBJ1-3
CDR3 length: 12
clone size: -
V gene: TRBV20-1
D gene: -
CDR3 DNA: TGCAGTGCTAGAGGGGCCGGACCTGTCATATATTTT
CDR3 protein: CSARGAGPVIYF

J gene: TRBJ1-2
CDR3 length: 16
clone size: few
V gene: TRBV14
D gene: -
CDR3 DNA: TGTGCCAGCAGCCAAGACCAGGGGCTCGGAGCCTATGGCTACACCTTC
CDR3 protein: CASSQDQGLGAYGYTF

J gene: TRBJ2-7
CDR3 length: 15
clone size: -
V gene: TRBV7-9
D gene: TRBD1
CDR3 DNA: TGTGCCAGCAGCGCGACAGGGGGCATTTCTGACGAGCAGTACTTC
CDR3 protein: CASSATGGISDEQYF

J gene: TRBJ2-7
CDR3 length: 13
clone size: -
V gene: TRBV7-6
D gene: -
CDR3 DNA: TGTGCCAGCAGCTGGGAACAGGGCTACGAGCAGTACTTC
CDR3 protein: CASSWEQGYEQYF

J gene: TRBJ2-7
CDR3 length: 19
clone size: -
V gene: TRBV25-1
D gene: TRBD2
CDR3 DNA: TGTGCCAGCAGTGCTAGAGATCAGCGGACTAGCGGGACCGCCTACGAGCAGTACTTC
CDR3 protein: CASSARDQRTSGTAYEQYF

J gene: TRBJ1-1
CDR3 length: 20
clone size: -
V gene: TRBV14
D gene: TRBD1
CDR3 DNA: TGTGCCAGCAGCCAAGAGAGGCGTGTAGGGAGGACAGGCGGAAACACTGAAGCTTTCTTT
CDR3 protein: CASSQERRVGRTGGNTEAFF

J gene: TRBJ2-7
CDR3 length: 13
clone size: many
V gene: TRBV29-1
D gene: TRBD2
CDR3 DNA: TGCAGCATCGTTGGTCTAGCGGGACCCGAGCAGTACTTC
CDR3 protein: CSIVGLAGPEQYF

J gene: TRBJ1-1
CDR3 length: 15
clone size: few
V gene: TRBV7-8
D gene: TRBD1
CDR3 DNA: TGTGCCAGCAGCAGAAGACAGGGGGCGATCACTGAAGCTTTCTTT
CDR3 protein: CASSRRQGAITEAFF

J gene: TRBJ1-1
CDR3 length: 15
clone size: -
V gene: TRBV18
D gene: TRBD1
CDR3 DNA: TGTGCCAGCTCACCTCTCGGACAGGAATTAACTGAAGCTTTCTTT
CDR3 protein: CASSPLGQELTEAFF

J gene: TRBJ1-5
CDR3 length: 12
clone size: few
V gene: TRBV20-1
D gene: -
CDR3 DNA: TGCAGTGCTAGAGATTCAAGGGACCCCCAGCATTTT
CDR3 protein: CSARDSRDPQHF

J gene: TRBJ2-7
CDR3 length: 16
clone size: -
V gene: TRBV6-5
D gene: -
CDR3 DNA: TGTGCCAGCAGTCGCCTTGGGGCAGGGGATATCGGCGAGCAGTACTTC
CDR3 protein: CASSRLGAGDIGEQYF

J gene: TRBJ1-1
CDR3 length: 14
clone size: -
V gene: TRBV20-1
D gene: TRBD1
CDR3 DNA: TGCAGTGCTAGAAGTACAGGGGGCCACACTGAAGCTTTCTTT
CDR3 protein: CSARSTGGHTEAFF

J gene: TRBJ1-2
CDR3 length: 12
clone size: -
V gene: TRBV24-1
D gene: -
CDR3 DNA: TGTGCCACCAGTGACGGGGACCTTGGCTACACCTTC
CDR3 protein: CATSDGDLGYTF

J gene: TRBJ2-3
CDR3 length: 16
clone size: -
V gene: TRBV25-1
D gene: -
CDR3 DNA: TGTGCCAGCAGTGAATTGCACTCTTCGAGCACAGATACGCAGTATTTT
CDR3 protein: CASSELHSSSTDTQYF

J gene: TRBJ1-6
CDR3 length: 15
clone size: -
V gene: TRBV7-9
D gene: -
CDR3 DNA: TGTGCCAGCTCACCAGGACAGCGAACTTATTCACCCCTCCACTTT
CDR3 protein: CASSPGQRTYSPLHF

J gene: TRBJ1-4
CDR3 length: 14
clone size: many
V gene: TRBV7-2
D gene: -
CDR3 DNA: TGTGCCAGCAGTCGACCGATTCAGGGTGAAAAACTGTTTTTT
CDR3 protein: CASSRPIQGEKLFF

J gene: TRBJ2-5
CDR3 length: 13
clone size: -
V gene: TRBV15
D gene: TRBD2
CDR3 DNA: TGTGCCACCAGCTACTGGGGGGGGGAGACCCAGTACTTC
CDR3 protein: CATSYWGGETQYF

J gene: TRBJ2-7
CDR3 length: 13
clone size: -
V gene: TRBV5-6
D gene: -
CDR3 DNA: TGTGCCAGCAGCTTGGGACAGGCCTACGGGCAGTACTTC
CDR3 protein: CASSLGQAYGQYF

J gene: TRBJ1-1
CDR3 length: 14
clone size: -
V gene: TRBV4-1
D gene: TRBD1
CDR3 DNA: TGCGCCAGCAGCCAGGAGACAGGGACCACTGAAGCTTTCTTT
CDR3 protein: CASSQETGTTEAFF

J gene: TRBJ2-7
CDR3 length: 14
clone size: few
V gene: TRBV7-9
D gene: -
CDR3 DNA: TGTGCCAGCAGCTTAGAAATCAGCTCCTACGAGCAGTACTTC
CDR3 protein: CASSLEISSYEQYF

J gene: TRBJ1-1
CDR3 length: 16
clone size: -
V gene: TRBV4-1
D gene: -
CDR3 DNA: TGCGCCAGCAGCCAAGATTCGGCAGGGATGAACACTGAAGCTTTCTTT
CDR3 protein: CASSQDSAGMNTEAFF

J gene: TRBJ2-7
CDR3 length: 15
clone size: many
V gene: TRBV2
D gene: TRBD1
CDR3 DNA: TGTGCCAGCAGTACAGGACAGGTCCCTGTCTACGAGCAGTACTTC
CDR3 protein: CASSTGQVPVYEQYF

J gene: TRBJ1-1
CDR3 length: 13
clone size: -
V gene: TRBV2
D gene: -
CDR3 DNA: TGTGCCAGCAGCTACCGGGGCCCTCTACAAGCTTTCTTT
CDR3 protein: CASSYRGPLQAFF

J gene: TRBJ1-1
CDR3 length: 11
clone size: -
V gene: TRBV4-1
D gene: -
CDR3 DNA: TGCGCCAGCAGCCAGCTTACTGAAGCTTTCTTT
CDR3 protein: CASSQLTEAFF

J gene: TRBJ1-2
CDR3 length: 17
clone size: few
V gene: TRBV12-3/TRBV12-4
D gene: -
CDR3 DNA: TGTGCCAGCAGTTTACACCTCGGCCAGGGGTTTGACTATGGCTACACCTTC
CDR3 protein: CASSLHLGQGFDYGYTF

J gene: TRBJ2-2
CDR3 length: 19
clone size: -
V gene: TRBV7-9
D gene: -
CDR3 DNA: TGTGCCAGCAGCTTAGGAATTACGGGAATCGGCGCGAACACCGGGGAGCTGTTTTTT
CDR3 protein: CASSLGITGIGANTGELFF

J gene: TRBJ2-2
CDR3 length: 11
clone size: -
V gene: TRBV10-3
D gene: -
CDR3 DNA: TGTGCCATCAGTGTAGTCGGGGAGCTGTTTTTT
CDR3 protein: CAISVVGELFF